The 18 T cell receptor beta chains reported below all come from one sample, sequenced in a study of blood T cells in healthy people across ages. With a J-beta primer mix and a sample-barcoded 5' primer, a second PCR ran about 6 to 11 cycles. TCRdb reprocessed the 5' RACE reads with MiXCR, giving one entry per CDR3 protein. The data contain around 1,700,000 distinct CDR3 sequences, roughly 27% of them singletons. Sequencing was performed on blood. The receptors originated from a woman between 25 and 40 years old in good health.

This chain uses TRBV7-6 with TRBJ1-3; D is unresolved. V was shortened by 1 base and J by 0 bases, with 7 bases between the two germline ends. Germline loops: CDR1 SGHVS, CDR2 FNYEAQ. The CDR3 totals 15 residues. The CDR3 reads CASSLEATSGNTIYF. CDR3 DNA sequence: TGTGCCAGCAGCTTAGAGGCGACCTCTGGAAACACCATATATTTT. Based on the CDR3 plus reference TRBV7-6 and TRBJ1-3, the full variable domain is GAGVSQSPRYKVTKRGQDVALRCDPISGHVSLYWYRQALGQGPEFLTYFNYEAQQDKSGLPNDRFSAERPEGSISTLTIQRTEQRDSAMYRCASSLEATSGNTIYFGEGSWLTVV.

This chain connects TRBV19 to TRBJ1-4, with no clear D. V shed 9 bases and J shed 0 bases, with 14 bases lying between them. This CDR3 is built from 15 residues. The germline CDR1 and CDR2 sequences are LNHDA and SQIVND (reference sequence). CDR3 sequence: CARTFEPATNEKLFF. The CDR3 region has the DNA TGTGCCAGAACCTTTGAGCCTGCAACTAATGAAAAACTGTTTTTT.

This clonotype was recorded a few times. The chain links TRBV7-2 to TRBJ2-7; D is perhaps TRBD1 or TRBD2 (5 bases each). From germline, CDR1 is SGHTA and CDR2 FQGNSA. The CDR3 contains 15 residues. Trimming removed 4 bases at V and 1 base at J, with 14 bases between. CDR3 coding DNA: TGTGCCAGCAGCTCAACTTGGGGACCTTCCTACGAGCAGTACTTC. Translated: CASSSTWGPSYEQYF.

This clonotype was counted a few times. Written as DNA, the CDR3 is TGTGCCAGCAGGTCAATTTCTAGGGGTGGGACAGATACGCAGTATTTT. It encodes CASRSISRGGTDTQYF. The chain uses TRBV2 and TRBJ2-3; a possible D gene is TRBD1 (5 bases). Germline CDR1 SNHLY, CDR2 FYNNEI. This CDR3 has 16 amino acids. V gave up 6 bases and J gave up 3 bases, with 19 bases separating them.

The chain employs TRBV2 and TRBJ2-1; D remains unclear. Germline V CDR1 and CDR2: SNHLY, FYNNEI. V lost 8 bases, J lost 9 bases, and 11 bases lay in between. The CDR3 runs 11 residues. The CDR3 spells CASRIRTEQFF. CDR3 sequence (DNA): TGTGCCAGCCGGATTAGGACTGAGCAGTTCTTC.

This sequence joins TRBV7-9 and TRBJ1-1, with D unresolved. V was trimmed by 4 bases and J by 8 bases, leaving 11 bases between them. Looked up from germline, CDR1 is SEHNR and CDR2 is FQNEAQ (reference sequence). This CDR3 has 12 residues. Written as DNA, the CDR3 is TGTGCCAGCAGCTCGAGCACGGGGGAAGCTTTCTTT. This encodes CASSSSTGEAFF.

The chain couples TRBV2 to TRBJ2-5; 10 nucleotides align to TRBD2. J was trimmed by 5 bases and V by 8 bases; bases with no gene match: 5. In germline, CDR1 is SNHLY, CDR2 FYNNEI. The length of the CDR3 is 13 residues. The CDR3 sequence: CASVGLAMETQYF. The DNA of the CDR3 is TGTGCCAGCGTGGGACTAGCGATGGAGACCCAGTACTTC.

This clonotype was counted between two and nine times. The V gene is TRBV6-5, the J gene TRBJ2-1; 7 nucleotides align to TRBD1. The CDR3 length is 18 residues. Per germline, CDR1 MNHEY and CDR2 SVGAGI. The V gene end was trimmed by 1 base and the J gene end by 14 bases; junction bases not matched to a gene: 23. The CDR3 coding sequence is TGTGCCAGCAGTTACTTAACCGGAACTAGTAGGGGGCGTGCGGTTGAGTTCTTC. Translating gives CASSYLTGTSRGRAVEFF.

The V gene is TRBV18, the J gene TRBJ2-2; D might be TRBD1 (5 bases). V was shortened by 6 bases and J by 1 base, with 15 bases between the two germline ends. Germline lookup yields CDR1 KGHSH and CDR2 LQKENI. The CDR3 is made up of 16 amino acids. CDR3: CASSRYRSENTGELFF. The CDR3 region has the DNA TGTGCCAGCTCGAGATACAGGTCCGAGAACACCGGGGAGCTGTTTTTT.

This clonotype has only a few counts. The chain employs TRBV29-1 and TRBJ2-5; TRBD2 matches at 7 bases. Trimming removed 3 bases from V and 3 bases from J; junction bases left unmatched: 4. The CDR3 is 13 amino acids. Per the germline V gene, CDR1 is SQVTM and CDR2 is ANQGSEA. The CDR3 sequence is CSVEGGSEETQYF. In DNA, the CDR3 is TGCAGCGTTGAGGGGGGGTCGGAAGAGACCCAGTACTTC.

This clonotype was counted between two and nine times. At one of its ends the junction is not consistent with the germline gene, which may arise from a read error. V and J are TRBV6-5 and TRBJ2-4; possibly TRBD2 for D (5 bases). Gene TRBJ2-7 matches the end of the DNA better, so the J call may be wrong. The CDR3 contains 16 residues. The germline gives CDR1 MNHEY, CDR2 SVGAGI. The CDR3 nucleotides are TGTGCCATCAGTTACTCTGACTACGAAAGGGCCTACGAGCAGTACTTC. It encodes CAISYSDYERAYEQYF.

The J gene is TRBJ2-4, the V gene TRBV5-1; perhaps TRBD1 as D (6 bases). The tail of the sequence fits TRBJ2-7 better, so the J call may be wrong. The V gene's germline CDR1 is SGHRS and CDR2 YFSETQ. This CDR3 is built from 14 residues. The CDR3 nucleotides are TGCGCCAGCACCCGGGACACCGGGTCGGACGAGCAGTACTTC. Translated, it gives CASTRDTGSDEQYF.

Comments on this clonotype: This may stem from a read error, because a much larger clone lies one nucleotide away. The J gene is TRBJ2-5, the V gene TRBV12-3 or TRBV12-4; TRBD2 agrees at 14 bases. The CDR3 is made up of 16 amino acids. V lost 5 bases and J lost 4; bases outside the gene matches: 6. The CDR3 nucleotides read TGTGCCAGCAGTCCTCGGGGACTAGCGGGAGCAGAGACCCAGTACTTC. Its protein is CASSPRGLAGAETQYF.

In this sample, this clonotype turned up many times. V gene TRBV7-6 combines with J gene TRBJ2-7, with 8 bases fitting TRBD2. The V and J ends lost 5 bases and 5 bases, in that order; junction bases with no gene match: 11. The CDR3 loop spans 15 amino acids. Germline lookup yields CDR1 SGHVS and CDR2 FNYEAQ. In DNA form, the CDR3 reads TGTGCCAGCAGCACCACGGGACTAGTAGTTGACGAGCAGTACTTC. This translates into CASSTTGLVVDEQYF.

This clonotype was counted many times. The chain has TRBV7-8 and TRBJ2-7; weak D call: TRBD2 (6 bases). The V end was cut by 5 bases, the J end by 1 base, with 21 bases between. Germline V gives CDR1 SGHVS, CDR2 FQNEAQ. CDR3 length: 17 amino acids. Here the CDR3 DNA reads TGTGCCAGCAGCCGCAACCAGCCGGGACGGGGGTCCTACGAGCAGTACTTC. The encoded protein is CASSRNQPGRGSYEQYF.

This clonotype showed up many times. The rearrangement links TRBV12-3 or TRBV12-4 to TRBJ2-1; D is ambiguous. Trimming removed 6 bases at V and 6 bases at J, with 18 bases between. The length of the CDR3 is 15 residues. The CDR3 here is CASRPRKLAVNEQFF. The CDR3, as DNA: TGTGCCAGCAGACCACGCAAGTTGGCGGTCAATGAGCAGTTCTTC.

This chain uses TRBV5-1 with TRBJ2-3; 12 bases match TRBD2. The CDR3 has 16 amino acids. After removal of 4 bases from V and 2 bases from J, the junction contained 5 bases not matched to a gene. CDR1 is SGHRS, CDR2 YFSETQ, per germline. The CDR3 DNA reads as TGCGCCAGCAGCCATCTAGCGGGAGGGGCCACAGATACGCAGTATTTT. It encodes CASSHLAGGATDTQYF.

This clonotype has only a few counts. The V and J genes are TRBV7-9 and TRBJ1-2, with 9 bases that match TRBD1. CDR1 is SEHNR and CDR2 is FQNEAQ in the germline V gene (reference sequence). CDR3 length equals 15 residues. After removal of 5 bases from V and 4 bases from J, the junction contained 8 bases not matched to a gene. The CDR3: CASSRPGQGLYGYTF. CDR3 nucleotides: TGTGCCAGCAGCCGACCGGGACAGGGTCTCTATGGCTACACCTTC. Full variable domain (outside the CDR3, taken from reference TRBV7-9 and TRBJ1-2): DTGVSQNPRHKITKRGQNVTFRCDPISEHNRLYWYRQTLGQGPEFLTYFQNEAQLEKSRLLSDRFSAERPKGSFSTLEIQRTEQGDSAMYLCASSRPGQGLYGYTFGSGTRLTVV.